The 32 T cell receptor beta chains below all came from one sample that was sequenced in a study of T cell responses to AZD1222 COVID-19 vaccine. Sequencing used immunoSEQ multiplex PCR; TCRdb keeps in-frame clones, though not all of them. Of tens of thousands of clones listed, over 75% are singletons. Specimen: peripheral blood, collected on day 0 of AZD1222 vaccination. The source is an adult in good health.

This chain connects TRBV28 to TRBJ2-1; the match to TRBD2 covers 15 bases. The CDR3 has 16 amino acids. V lost 8 bases, J lost 7 bases, and 9 bases stayed unmatched. The germline gives CDR1 MDHEN, CDR2 SYDVKM. The CDR3 DNA sequence: TGTGCCAGCGCAACGACGGGACTAGCGGGAGGAAATGAGCAGTTCTTC. It yields the protein CASATTGLAGGNEQFF. Filled out from reference TRBV28 and TRBJ2-1, the complete variable domain reads DVKVTQSSRYLVKRTGEKVFLECVQDMDHENMFWYRQDPGLGLRLIYFSYDVKMKEKGDIPEGYSVSREKKERFSLILESASTNQTSMYLCASATTGLAGGNEQFFGPGTRLTVL.

For the CDR3, the DNA is TGCGCCAGCAGCCCCCATTTTACAGGGAGAGGAGCTAACTATGGCTACACCTTC. Its translation: CASSPHFTGRGANYGYTF. The rearrangement links TRBV4-1 to TRBJ1-2; D perhaps matches TRBD1 (6 bases). V lost 4 bases, J lost 0 bases, and 21 bases lay in between. The CDR3 has 18 residues. The germline CDR1 and CDR2 sequences are MGHRA and YSYEKL.

This clone has a single count. The chain recombines TRBV19 with TRBJ1-2; 10 positions agree with TRBD1. The V gene's germline CDR1 is LNHDA and CDR2 SQIVND (reference sequence). Unmatched junction bases numbered 8, after V lost 3 bases and J lost 4 bases. The CDR3 consists of 16 residues. In DNA, the CDR3 is TGTGCCAGTAGTATGGGCCATGACAGGGGGCTCTATGGCTACACCTTC. This codes for CASSMGHDRGLYGYTF.

V gene TRBV27 combines with J gene TRBJ1-1, with unresolved D. The ends were cut back, 2 bases at V and 1 base at J, with 8 bases in the middle. The germline V gene encodes CDR1 MNHEY and CDR2 SMNVEV (reference sequence). This CDR3 is built from 14 residues. The CDR3 DNA reads TGTGCCAGCAGTTTAAGGGTTGCGAACACTGAAGCTTTCTTT. This encodes CASSLRVANTEAFF.

This clone was observed a single time. The V gene is TRBV15, the J gene TRBJ2-5; possible D gene TRBD2, 5 bases. Germline V gene lookup returns CDR1 LNHNV and CDR2 YYDKDF (reference sequence). V lost 0 bases and J 5 bases, leaving 10 bases between the germline ends. CDR3 length: 14 amino acids. CDR3 nucleotide sequence: TGTGCCACCAGCAGAGATCCTGGAGGTGAGACCCAGTACTTC. It specifies CATSRDPGGETQYF.

The V gene is TRBV6-5, the J gene TRBJ2-2; 7 nucleotides match TRBD1. Germline V CDR1 and CDR2: MNHEY, SVGAGI. This CDR3 comprises 15 residues. V trimming: 6 bases; J trimming: 5 bases; junction bases outside the gene matches: 9. CDR3 loop: CASSRTGRRTGELFF. CDR3 DNA: TGTGCCAGCAGCAGGACAGGCAGGCGGACCGGGGAGCTGTTTTTT.

J is TRBJ2-3 and V is TRBV7-9, with TRBD1 matching 10 bases. This CDR3 spans 17 amino acids. CDR1 is SEHNR, CDR2 FQNEAQ, per germline (reference sequence). The junction had 13 bases not matched to a gene; V was cut back by 5 bases and J by 5 bases. The CDR3 is CASSPNVGTGAGDTQYF. The CDR3 bases are TGTGCCAGCAGCCCTAACGTCGGGACAGGGGCCGGAGATACGCAGTATTTT.

This clone showed up just a few times. The V and J genes are TRBV6-1 and TRBJ2-7; TRBD2 agrees at 7 bases. Germline V gene sequence: CDR1 MNHNS, CDR2 SASEGT. With 4 bases clipped from V and 3 bases from J, the junction kept 12 bases outside the gene matches. There are 16 residues in the CDR3. The CDR3 bases are TGTGCCAGCAGTGGCCCAAGGCTAGCGGACCGCTACGAGCAGTACTTC. Its translation: CASSGPRLADRYEQYF.

The CDR3 coding sequence is TGTGCCAGTAGCAAAGGGACAGGGGATTCACCCCTCCACTTT. Protein sequence: CASSKGTGDSPLHF. The chain employs TRBV19 and TRBJ1-6, with TRBD1 matching over 10 bases. CDR3 length: 14 amino acids. The V segment lost 6 bases and the J segment 8 bases; nucleotides outside the gene matches: 4. Looked up from germline, CDR1 is LNHDA and CDR2 is SQIVND (reference sequence).

The chain combines TRBV10-1 with TRBJ1-3, with 8 bases identical to TRBD1. Germline assignment: CDR1 WNHNN and CDR2 SYGVQD (reference sequence). V shed 4 bases, J shed 3 bases, and the junction held 5 bases outside the gene matches. The CDR3 is made up of 15 amino acids. Here the CDR3 reads CASSVGTGRGNTIYF. CDR3 DNA: TGCGCCAGCAGTGTGGGGACAGGCCGTGGAAACACCATATATTTT.

CDR3 amino acids: CASSFAGKNQPQHF. The CDR3 DNA reads as TGTGCCAGCAGTTTCGCAGGGAAGAATCAGCCCCAGCATTTT. The chain couples TRBV28 to TRBJ1-5, with D possibly being TRBD1 (5 bases). Trimming shortened V by 3 bases and J by 4 bases, and 10 bases separated the two germline ends. CDR3 length: 14 residues. The germline gives CDR1 MDHEN, CDR2 SYDVKM. The whole variable domain, remainder taken from reference TRBV28 and TRBJ1-5, is DVKVTQSSRYLVKRTGEKVFLECVQDMDHENMFWYRQDPGLGLRLIYFSYDVKMKEKGDIPEGYSVSREKKERFSLILESASTNQTSMYLCASSFAGKNQPQHFGDGTRLSIL.

The J gene is TRBJ1-5, the V gene TRBV5-5; weak D call: TRBD1 (6 bases). CDR3 length: 15 residues. Germline lookup yields CDR1 SGHKS and CDR2 YYEKEE (reference sequence). With 1 base removed from V and 3 bases from J, the gap between germline ends came to 11 bases. In DNA, the CDR3 is TGTGCCAGCAGCTTGACGGACAGAAACAATCAGCCCCAGCATTTT. It encodes CASSLTDRNNQPQHF. Drawing the rest from reference TRBV5-5 and TRBJ1-5, the complete variable domain is DAGVTQSPTHLIKTRGQQVTLRCSPISGHKSVSWYQQVLGQGPQFIFQYYEKEERGRGNFPDRFSARQFPNYSSELNVNALLLGDSALYLCASSLTDRNNQPQHFGDGTRLSIL.

DNA for the CDR3: TGTGCCAGCAGCTTGCTATTTTCTGAAGCTTTCTTT. Protein: CASSLLFSEAFF. The rearrangement links TRBV5-5 to TRBJ1-1; D uncertain. With 1 base removed from V and 6 bases from J, the gap between germline ends came to 7 bases. CDR3 length equals 12 residues. Germline-derived CDR1 and CDR2 are SGHKS and YYEKEE (reference sequence).

This rearrangement joins TRBV5-5 to TRBJ1-1; the D gene is possibly TRBD1 (6 bases). The CDR3 has 15 residues. V was pared by 2 bases and J by 9 bases, with 20 bases between. Germline CDR1 and CDR2: SGHKS and YYEKEE (reference sequence). CDR3 sequence (DNA): TGTGCCAGCAGCTTCGGGGGCAGGGAGGTCGTAAAAGCTTTCTTT. Amino acid sequence: CASSFGGREVVKAFF.

CDR3 sequence (DNA): TGTGCCAGCAGCTTGACATTCGGCAATCAGCCCCAGCATTTT. It translates to CASSLTFGNQPQHF. The chain employs TRBV7-2 and TRBJ1-5, with no clear D. CDR3 length equals 14 residues. Trimming took off 3 bases at V and 2 bases at J, with 8 bases between the two ends. CDR1 is SGHTA, CDR2 FQGNSA, per germline.

The chain carries TRBV11-2 and TRBJ2-7; a weak D match, TRBD2 (6 bases). V gave up 0 bases and J gave up 4 bases, with 13 bases separating them. Germline assignment: CDR1 SGHAT and CDR2 FQNNGV. There are 15 residues in the CDR3. The CDR3 DNA reads as TGTGCCAGCAGCTTAGATCCCCTAGCGAGGTACGAGCAGTACTTC. It is translated as CASSLDPLARYEQYF.

The V gene is TRBV5-1, the J gene TRBJ1-6, with 7 bases that match TRBD1. The CDR3 runs to 15 residues. After removal of 4 bases from V and 7 bases from J, the junction contained 8 bases not matched to a gene. In germline, CDR1 is SGHRS, CDR2 YFSETQ. CDR3: CASSTRDSTNSPLHF. The CDR3, as DNA: TGCGCCAGCAGCACCCGGGACAGCACCAATTCACCCCTCCACTTT.

The chain is built from TRBV9 and TRBJ2-3; 7 bases agree with TRBD1. After removal of 4 bases from V and 5 bases from J, the junction contained 7 bases not matched to a gene. Germline CDR1 is SGDLS and CDR2 is YYNGEE. CDR3 length: 14 amino acids. Written as DNA, the CDR3 is TGTGCCAGCAGCATTGGGACAGTTGGAGATACGCAGTATTTT. Translating gives CASSIGTVGDTQYF.

The chain couples TRBV20-1 to TRBJ2-1; 10 positions agree with TRBD2. This CDR3 is 16 amino acids long. The J segment lost 0 bases and the V segment lost 3 bases, leaving 5 bases of the junction unmatched. Germline V gene data show CDR1 as DFQATT and CDR2 as SNEGSKA (reference sequence). CDR3 DNA sequence: TGCAGTGCTAGTGCTAGCGGGAGCCCCTCCTACAATGAGCAGTTCTTC. Translating gives CSASASGSPSYNEQFF.

This clone showed up just once. V and J are TRBV10-2 and TRBJ2-2; D perhaps matches TRBD2 (6 bases). V lost 6 bases and J lost 1, with 6 bases in between. The germline gives CDR1 WSHSY, CDR2 SAAADI. This CDR3 is 13 amino acids long. CDR3 residues: CASRGLNTGELFF. The CDR3 bases are TGCGCCAGCAGGGGACTGAACACCGGGGAGCTGTTTTTT.

This chain uses TRBV28 with TRBJ1-1; D not resolved. The CDR3 covers 17 residues. V was shortened by 5 bases and J by 3 bases, with 22 bases between the two germline ends. Per the germline V gene, CDR1 is MDHEN and CDR2 is SYDVKM. The CDR3 DNA follows: TGTGCCAGCAGTCCCCCACCATTTGGTATTGTAGACACTGAAGCTTTCTTT. This gives the protein CASSPPPFGIVDTEAFF.

The CDR3 region is CAWGGDRGLQETQYF. The CDR3 coding sequence is TGTGCCTGGGGTGGGGACAGGGGGCTCCAAGAGACCCAGTACTTC. This chain connects TRBV30 to TRBJ2-5; 12 bases line up with TRBD1. Germline CDR1 is GTSNPN and CDR2 is SVGIG (reference sequence). CDR3 length equals 15 residues. V shed 5 bases and J 1 base; nucleotides not matched to a gene: 5.

V gene TRBV27 combines with J gene TRBJ1-1; tentatively, D is TRBD1 (5 bases). The germline gives CDR1 MNHEY, CDR2 SMNVEV (reference sequence). V was clipped by 5 bases and J by 4 bases, with 14 bases between them. This CDR3 has 14 residues. The CDR3 region is CASSRTWGGTEAFF. CDR3 nucleotide sequence: TGTGCCAGCAGTCGCACGTGGGGGGGCACTGAAGCTTTCTTT.

V and J are TRBV7-2 and TRBJ2-7; perhaps TRBD2 as D (6 bases). V shed 5 bases and J shed 0 bases, with 14 bases lying between them. Per germline, CDR1 SGHTA and CDR2 FQGNSA. CDR3 length: 15 residues. CDR3 sequence reads: CASSARDSLSYEQYF. In DNA form, the CDR3 reads TGTGCCAGCAGCGCCCGGGACTCCCTCTCCTACGAGCAGTACTTC.

The rearrangement joins TRBV6-1 to TRBJ1-6, with D possibly being TRBD1 (5 bases). The germline gives CDR1 MNHNS, CDR2 SASEGT. There are 14 residues in the CDR3. V was trimmed by 2 bases and J by 7 bases, leaving 9 bases between them. The CDR3 is CASSEYGGNSPLHF. CDR3 in DNA: TGTGCCAGCAGTGAATATGGGGGAAATTCACCCCTCCACTTT.

The V gene is TRBV9, the J gene TRBJ2-7; 8 bases are shared with TRBD1. There are 14 residues in the CDR3. The V gene's germline CDR1 is SGDLS and CDR2 YYNGEE. V shed 4 bases and J 1 base; nucleotides not matched to a gene: 4. CDR3 residues: CASSPDRVSYEQYF. DNA for the CDR3: TGTGCCAGCAGCCCGGACAGGGTTTCCTACGAGCAGTACTTC.

This chain connects TRBV5-4 to TRBJ1-1, with D hard to call. This CDR3 spans 13 amino acids. The germline CDR1 and CDR2 sequences are SGHNT and YYREEE (reference sequence). Trimming left V 2 bases short and J 7 bases short, with 12 bases between. The CDR3 DNA follows: TGTGCCAGCAGCTTCGAGATCTTGGGTGAAGCTTTCTTT. Its protein product is CASSFEILGEAFF.

V usage is TRBV7-7 and J usage is TRBJ2-1; D not resolved. The CDR3 sequence is 13 residues long. CDR1 and CDR2 (germline): SSHAT, FNYEAQ (reference sequence). The V end was cut by 4 bases, the J end by 5 bases, with 9 bases between. CDR3 amino acids: CASSSDRHNEQFF. The CDR3 coding sequence is TGTGCCAGCAGCTCCGACCGTCACAATGAGCAGTTCTTC.

The rearrangement joins TRBV19 to TRBJ2-1, with 10 bases identical to TRBD2. CDR1 and CDR2 from the germline V gene are LNHDA and SQIVND (reference sequence). V lost 2 bases and J lost 7; bases outside the gene matches: 11. There are 17 residues in the CDR3. DNA of the CDR3: TGTGCCAGTAGTATACTTCCGAGCGGGGGGGCCCCGAATGAGCAGTTCTTC. This sequence encodes CASSILPSGGAPNEQFF.

The chain couples TRBV11-2 to TRBJ1-3, with D possibly being TRBD1 (5 bases). Trimming removed 5 bases at V and 2 bases at J, with 16 bases between. The CDR3 extends over 16 amino acids. CDR1 SGHAT and CDR2 FQNNGV come from the germline V gene. Here the CDR3 DNA reads TGTGCCAGCAGCAGGATGGGGCAGGAGGCTGGAAACACCATATATTTT. The encoded protein is CASSRMGQEAGNTIYF.

The chain uses TRBV6-5 and TRBJ1-2; TRBD1 matches at 9 bases. Germline V gene lookup returns CDR1 MNHEY and CDR2 SVGAGI. CDR3 length: 15 amino acids. Trimming removed 4 bases from V and 4 bases from J; junction bases left unmatched: 7. The CDR3 DNA reads TGTGCCAGCAGTTCAGCGGGACAGGGAAGCTATGGCTACACCTTC. The encoded protein is CASSSAGQGSYGYTF.

In its sample, this clone was seen a few times. The rearrangement joins TRBV6-1 to TRBJ1-1; tentatively, D is TRBD1 (6 bases). The germline gives CDR1 MNHNS, CDR2 SASEGT. CDR3 size: 14 residues. V gave up 0 bases and J gave up 5 bases, with 10 bases separating them. The CDR3 DNA follows: TGTGCCAGCAGTGAAGCATGGGGGCGGACTGAAGCTTTCTTT. This translates into CASSEAWGRTEAFF.